One sample yielded the 17 T cell receptor beta chains listed below, sequenced in a study of blood T cell repertoires in COVID-19. The repertoire was sequenced with immunoSEQ multiplex PCR; TCRdb's copy has only in-frame clones and lacks some. Of around 140,000 clones in the sample, less than 90% were seen once. The sequenced sample consisted of peripheral blood. All receptors derive from a man aged 60-69 years with acute or convalescent COVID-19.

V and J are TRBV24-1 and TRBJ2-1; 12 bases are a match to TRBD2. The J segment lost 7 bases and the V segment lost 4 bases, leaving 7 bases of the junction unmatched. The CDR3 is made up of 16 amino acids. Germline CDR1 KGHDR, CDR2 SFDVKD. CDR3 nucleotides: TGTGCCACCAGTGACCCTAGCGGGAGGGCCCCAAATGAGCAGTTCTTC. Its translation: CATSDPSGRAPNEQFF.

The chain uses TRBV19 and TRBJ2-3, with D perhaps matching TRBD2 (6 bases). Between the trimmed V and J ends, which lost 5 bases and 2 bases, there was a span of 14 bases. Per the germline V gene, CDR1 is LNHDA and CDR2 is SQIVND (reference sequence). The CDR3 runs to 15 residues. As DNA, the CDR3 is TGTGCCAGTAGTTTGGACGGGAGCCCCACAGATACGCAGTATTTT. It translates to CASSLDGSPTDTQYF. The whole variable domain, remainder taken from reference TRBV19 and TRBJ2-3, is DGGITQSPKYLFRKEGQNVTLSCEQNLNHDAMYWYRQDPGQGLRLIYYSQIVNDFQKGDIAEGYSVSREKKESFPLTVTSAQKNPTAFYLCASSLDGSPTDTQYFGPGTRLTVL.

The gene calls are TRBV25-1 and TRBJ2-7, with 7 positions matching TRBD2. Losses at the gene ends were 7 bases for V and 4 bases for J; bases not matched to a gene: 4. The germline V gene encodes CDR1 MGHDK and CDR2 SYGVNS. This CDR3 contains 12 residues. This CDR3 reads CASTSGLYEQYF. CDR3 DNA sequence: TGTGCCAGCACTAGCGGTTTATACGAGCAGTACTTC.

The V call is TRBV6-5, the J call TRBJ1-4, with 8 bases aligning to TRBD1. CDR1 MNHEY and CDR2 SVGAGI come from the germline V gene. The length of the CDR3 is 15 residues. J was trimmed by 8 bases and V by 6 bases; bases with no gene match: 11. CDR3 nucleotide sequence: TGTGCCAGCAGCCTTACTATGGACAGGGACGAAAAACTGTTTTTT. Translated, it gives CASSLTMDRDEKLFF.

This clone was detected only a few times. The V and J genes are TRBV7-3 and TRBJ1-2; TRBD1 matches 7 bases. Germline lookup yields CDR1 SGHTA and CDR2 FQGTGA. The CDR3 sequence is 13 residues long. V dropped 5 bases and J dropped 3; count of bases not matched to a gene: 3. This CDR3 is CASSPDRDYGYTF. The CDR3 DNA follows: TGTGCCAGCAGCCCCGACAGGGACTATGGCTACACCTTC.

This clone was observed a few times. The chain couples TRBV2 to TRBJ2-7; D is possibly TRBD1 (6 bases). Germline V gene sequence: CDR1 SNHLY, CDR2 FYNNEI. V lost 6 bases and J 3 bases, leaving 12 bases between the germline ends. The CDR3 loop spans 13 amino acids. For the CDR3, the DNA is TGTGCCAGCAGCGGACAGCGTAGCTACGAGCAGTACTTC. Its translation: CASSGQRSYEQYF.

This chain uses TRBV19 with TRBJ2-5; maybe TRBD1 (6 bases). With 6 bases removed from V and 5 bases from J, the gap between germline ends came to 16 bases. Per germline, CDR1 LNHDA and CDR2 SQIVND (reference sequence). The CDR3 is 14 amino acids. CDR3 protein: CASSNQGLRETQYF. DNA for the CDR3: TGTGCCAGTAGCAACCAGGGGCTTAGGGAGACCCAGTACTTC. The full variable domain, with the rest looked up from reference TRBV19 and TRBJ2-5, is DGGITQSPKYLFRKEGQNVTLSCEQNLNHDAMYWYRQDPGQGLRLIYYSQIVNDFQKGDIAEGYSVSREKKESFPLTVTSAQKNPTAFYLCASSNQGLRETQYFGPGTRLLVL.

The chain combines TRBV11-2 with TRBJ2-5; D is possibly TRBD2 (6 bases). V was cut by 1 base and J by 7 bases, with 13 bases left in between. Germline V lookup: CDR1 SGHAT, CDR2 FQNNGV. This CDR3 has 14 residues. The CDR3 protein is CASSLVGAAGTQYF. Here the CDR3 DNA reads TGTGCCAGCAGCTTAGTTGGTGCAGCGGGGACCCAGTACTTC.

The chain links TRBV2 to TRBJ2-1; TRBD1 is a possible D gene (6 bases). From germline, CDR1 is SNHLY and CDR2 FYNNEI. The V end was cut by 4 bases, the J end by 10 bases, with 11 bases between. The CDR3 sequence is 12 residues long. The CDR3 sequence: CASSADSREQFF. In nucleotides, the CDR3 is TGTGCCAGCAGTGCGGACAGCCGGGAGCAGTTCTTC. The full variable domain, its missing parts supplied by reference TRBV2 and TRBJ2-1, is EPEVTQTPSHQVTQMGQEVILRCVPISNHLYFYWYRQILGQKVEFLVSFYNNEISEKSEIFDDQFSVERPDGSNFTLKIRSTKLEDSAMYFCASSADSREQFFGPGTRLTVL.

CDR3 DNA sequence: TGCGCCAGCACCCCGGGACAGACAACCGGGGAGCTGTTTTTT. The encoded protein is CASTPGQTTGELFF. The J gene is TRBJ2-2, the V gene TRBV5-1, with 7 bases that match TRBD1. The CDR3 is 14 residues long. In germline, CDR1 is SGHRS, CDR2 YFSETQ. V was pared by 6 bases and J by 5 bases, with 7 bases of the junction left unmatched.

The chain combines TRBV19 with TRBJ1-3, with TRBD1 matching 10 bases. Germline V gene lookup returns CDR1 LNHDA and CDR2 SQIVND (reference sequence). The V and J ends lost 5 bases and 1 base, in that order; junction bases with no gene match: 5. The CDR3 totals 16 residues. CDR3 in DNA: TGTGCCAGTAGTCCCCGGGGACAGGGGTCTGGAAACACCATATATTTT. Its translation is CASSPRGQGSGNTIYF.

This rearrangement joins TRBV24-1 to TRBJ2-1, with 13 bases that match TRBD2. J was trimmed by 9 bases and V by 3 bases; bases with no gene match: 7. Germline values: CDR1 KGHDR, CDR2 SFDVKD. There are 16 residues in the CDR3. The CDR3 loop is CATSDTSGRALGEQFF. The DNA of the CDR3 is TGTGCCACCAGTGATACTAGCGGGAGGGCCCTGGGTGAGCAGTTCTTC.

The chain uses TRBV5-1 and TRBJ2-2; D possibly corresponds to TRBD1 (7 bases). Trimming removed 1 base from V and 4 bases from J, with 11 bases in between. Germline V gene sequence: CDR1 SGHRS, CDR2 YFSETQ. CDR3 length equals 15 residues. The CDR3 is CASSLSQGGTGELFF. CDR3 in DNA: TGCGCCAGCAGCTTGTCCCAGGGGGGCACCGGGGAGCTGTTTTTT.

This clone was seen once. The J gene is TRBJ2-1, the V gene TRBV5-1; 9 nucleotides agree with TRBD1. CDR1 is SGHRS, CDR2 YFSETQ, per germline. The CDR3 has 14 residues. With 2 bases clipped from V and 5 bases from J, the junction kept 2 bases outside the gene matches. The CDR3 is CASSFRDRDNEQFF. In DNA, the CDR3 is TGCGCCAGCAGCTTCCGGGACAGGGACAATGAGCAGTTCTTC. Based on the CDR3 plus reference TRBV5-1 and TRBJ2-1, the full variable domain is KAGVTQTPRYLIKTRGQQVTLSCSPISGHRSVSWYQQTPGQGLQFLFEYFSETQRNKGNFPGRFSGRQFSNSRSEMNVSTLELGDSALYLCASSFRDRDNEQFFGPGTRLTVL.

This chain links TRBV6-6 with TRBJ1-2; TRBD1 agrees at 7 bases. The V and J ends lost 10 bases and 8 bases, in that order; junction bases with no gene match: 13. The CDR3 consists of 13 residues. Germline V gene data show CDR1 as MNHNY and CDR2 as SVGAGI (reference sequence). CDR3 in amino acids: CATFPGQSLGYTF. The CDR3 coding sequence is TGTGCCACCTTCCCGGGACAGTCTTTGGGCTACACCTTC.

This clone was counted a single time. CDR3 DNA sequence: TGTGCCAGCTCACCACCGGCTAGCCCCCGGGAGTACTTC. Amino acid sequence: CASSPPASPREYF. This chain uses TRBV18 with TRBJ2-5; D is perhaps TRBD2 (5 bases). The CDR3 runs 13 residues. In germline, CDR1 is KGHSH, CDR2 LQKENI. V lost 0 bases and J 12 bases, leaving 14 bases between the germline ends.

The chain combines TRBV11-2 with TRBJ2-5; a possible D gene is TRBD2 (7 bases). Germline CDR1 is SGHAT and CDR2 is FQNNGV. CDR3 length: 14 residues. V shed 6 bases and J shed 7 bases, with 18 bases lying between them. Here the CDR3 reads CASSLGGGRVTQYF. The CDR3 DNA reads TGTGCCAGCAGTCTAGGGGGGGGGCGAGTGACCCAGTACTTC.